This T cell receptor (beta chain) originates from a study of T-cell reconstitution after alpha-beta-depleted transplantation in children. Molecular barcoding with unique molecular identifiers was used for the TCRbeta library. TCRdb analysed the PCR reads with MiXCR anew, one entry per CDR3 protein. The profile shows some 400,000 distinct CDR3 sequences, roughly 21% of them singletons. Germline-derived CDR1 and CDR2 are SGHRS and YFSETQ. CDR3 length: 14 amino acids. V lost 4 bases, J lost 2 bases, and 3 bases stayed unmatched. The sample was PBMCs from the stem cell graft donor, taken from the stem cell graft. The chain combines TRBV5-1 with TRBJ2-5; 9 bases match TRBD2. This TCR was recovered from a human donor who donated a stem cell graft to a child with acute myeloid leukemia. The CDR3 sequence: CASSQLAGQETQYF. The CDR3 region has the DNA TGCGCCAGCAGCCAGCTAGCGGGGCAAGAGACCCAGTACTTC. The whole variable domain, filled in from reference TRBV5-1 and TRBJ2-5, reads KAGVTQTPRYLIKTRGQQVTLSCSPISGHRSVSWYQQTPGQGLQFLFEYFSETQRNKGNFPGRFSGRQFSNSRSEMNVSTLELGDSALYLCASSQLAGQETQYFGPGTRLLVL.